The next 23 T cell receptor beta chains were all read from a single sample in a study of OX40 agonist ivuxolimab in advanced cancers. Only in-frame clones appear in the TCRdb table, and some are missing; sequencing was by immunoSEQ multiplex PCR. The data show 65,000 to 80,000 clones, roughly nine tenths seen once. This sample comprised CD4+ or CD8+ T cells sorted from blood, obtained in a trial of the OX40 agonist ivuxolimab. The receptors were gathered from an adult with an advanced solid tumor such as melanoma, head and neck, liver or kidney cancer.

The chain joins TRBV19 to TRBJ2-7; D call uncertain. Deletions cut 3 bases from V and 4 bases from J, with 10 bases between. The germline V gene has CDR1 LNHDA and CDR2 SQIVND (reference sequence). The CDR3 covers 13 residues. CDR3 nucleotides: TGTGCCAGTAGTATCGGCATTTCGTACGAGCAGTACTTC. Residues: CASSIGISYEQYF.

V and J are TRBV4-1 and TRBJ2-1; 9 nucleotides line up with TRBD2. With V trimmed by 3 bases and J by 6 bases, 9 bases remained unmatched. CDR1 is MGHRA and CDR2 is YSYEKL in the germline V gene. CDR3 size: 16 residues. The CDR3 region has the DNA TGCGCCAGCAGCCACAGACTAGCGGTGGTGGGCAATGAGCAGTTCTTC. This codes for CASSHRLAVVGNEQFF.

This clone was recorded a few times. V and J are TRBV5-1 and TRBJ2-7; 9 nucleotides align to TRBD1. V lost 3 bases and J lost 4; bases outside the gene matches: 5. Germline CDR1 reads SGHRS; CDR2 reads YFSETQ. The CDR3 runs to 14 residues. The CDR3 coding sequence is TGCGCCAGCAGCTGGACAGGGGATGGGTACGAGCAGTACTTC. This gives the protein CASSWTGDGYEQYF.

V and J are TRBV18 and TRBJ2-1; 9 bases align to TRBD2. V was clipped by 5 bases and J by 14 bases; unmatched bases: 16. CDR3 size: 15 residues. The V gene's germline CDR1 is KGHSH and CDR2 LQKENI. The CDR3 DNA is TGTGCCAGCTCAAGCCAGGGACTAGCACGGCCATGGGAGTTCTTC. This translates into CASSSQGLARPWEFF.

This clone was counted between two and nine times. CDR3 nucleotides: TGTGCCAGCAGCACCGGGAGTGGCACTGAAGCTTTCTTT. Protein: CASSTGSGTEAFF. The chain links TRBV9 to TRBJ1-1, with D unresolved. V was shortened by 4 bases and J by 4 bases, with 11 bases between the two germline ends. The V gene's germline CDR1 is SGDLS and CDR2 YYNGEE. The CDR3 contains 13 residues.

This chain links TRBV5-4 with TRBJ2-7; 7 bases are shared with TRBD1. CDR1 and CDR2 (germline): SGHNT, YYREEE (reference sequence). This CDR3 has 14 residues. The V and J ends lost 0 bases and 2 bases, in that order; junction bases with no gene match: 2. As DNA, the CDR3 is TGTGCCAGCAGCTTGGGGGGACAGCCCTACGAGCAGTACTTC. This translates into CASSLGGQPYEQYF.

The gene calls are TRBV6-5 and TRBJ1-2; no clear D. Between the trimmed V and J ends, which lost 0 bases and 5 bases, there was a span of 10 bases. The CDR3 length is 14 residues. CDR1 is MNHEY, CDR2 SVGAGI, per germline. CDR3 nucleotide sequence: TGTGCCAGCAGTTACTCGAGGGATGTGTATGGCTACACCTTC. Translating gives CASSYSRDVYGYTF.

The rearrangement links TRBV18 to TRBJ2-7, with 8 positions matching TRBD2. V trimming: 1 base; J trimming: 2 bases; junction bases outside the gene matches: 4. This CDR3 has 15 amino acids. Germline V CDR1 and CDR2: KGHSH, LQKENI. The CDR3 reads CASSPLGLGTYEQYF. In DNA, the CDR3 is TGTGCCAGCTCACCACTGGGACTAGGGACCTACGAGCAGTACTTC.

Here the CDR3 reads CASSRNRDDYGYTF. The CDR3 region has the DNA TGCGCCAGCAGTCGGAACAGGGATGACTATGGCTACACCTTC. V and J are TRBV10-1 and TRBJ1-2; perhaps TRBD1 as D (6 bases). Germline CDR1 and CDR2: WNHNN and SYGVQD (reference sequence). Trimming took 5 bases from V and 3 from J, leaving 13 bases between them. There are 14 residues in the CDR3.

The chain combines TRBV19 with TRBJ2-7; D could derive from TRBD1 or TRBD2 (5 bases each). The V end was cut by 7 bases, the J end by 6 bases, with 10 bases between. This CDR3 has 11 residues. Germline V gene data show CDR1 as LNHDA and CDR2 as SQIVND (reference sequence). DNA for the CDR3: TGTGCCAGTATGTCCGGGACCGAGCAGTACTTC. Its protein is CASMSGTEQYF.

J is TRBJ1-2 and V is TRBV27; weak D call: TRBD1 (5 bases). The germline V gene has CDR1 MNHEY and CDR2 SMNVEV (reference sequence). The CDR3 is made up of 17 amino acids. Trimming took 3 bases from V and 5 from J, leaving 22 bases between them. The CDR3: CASSLNGGNGVPYGYTF. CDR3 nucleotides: TGTGCCAGCAGTTTGAATGGGGGAAATGGGGTTCCATATGGCTACACCTTC.

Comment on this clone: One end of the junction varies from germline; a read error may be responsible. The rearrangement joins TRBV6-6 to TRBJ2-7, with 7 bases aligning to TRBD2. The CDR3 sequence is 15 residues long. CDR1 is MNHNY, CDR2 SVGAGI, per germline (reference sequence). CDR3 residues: CASRYLAGPIYEQYF. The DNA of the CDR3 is TGTGCCAGCAGATACTTAGCGGGCCCAATCTACGAGCAGTACTTC.

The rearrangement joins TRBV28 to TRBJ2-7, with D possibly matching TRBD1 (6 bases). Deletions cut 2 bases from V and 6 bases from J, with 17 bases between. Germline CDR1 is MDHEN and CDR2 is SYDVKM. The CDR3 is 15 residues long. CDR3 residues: CASSLGTGWIAEQYF. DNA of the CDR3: TGTGCCAGCAGTTTAGGAACAGGGTGGATCGCCGAGCAGTACTTC.

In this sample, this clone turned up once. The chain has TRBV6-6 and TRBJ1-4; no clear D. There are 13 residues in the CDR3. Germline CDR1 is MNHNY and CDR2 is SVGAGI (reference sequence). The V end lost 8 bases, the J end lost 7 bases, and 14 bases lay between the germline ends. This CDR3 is CASGTRRFEKLFF. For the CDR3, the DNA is TGTGCCAGCGGAACTCGCCGCTTTGAAAAACTGTTTTTT.

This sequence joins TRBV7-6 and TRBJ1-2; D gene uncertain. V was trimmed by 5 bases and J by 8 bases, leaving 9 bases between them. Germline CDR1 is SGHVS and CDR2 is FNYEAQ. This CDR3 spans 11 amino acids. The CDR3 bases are TGTGCCAGCAGCCCCCCGGAGGGCTACACCTTC. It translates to CASSPPEGYTF.

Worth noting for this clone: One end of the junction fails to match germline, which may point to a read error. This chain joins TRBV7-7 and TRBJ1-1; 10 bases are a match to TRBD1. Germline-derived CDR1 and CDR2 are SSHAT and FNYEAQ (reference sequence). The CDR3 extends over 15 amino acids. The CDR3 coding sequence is TGTGCTAGCAGCCCCTGGACAGGGGGACTCCCTGAAGCTTTCTTT. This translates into CASSPWTGGLPEAFF.

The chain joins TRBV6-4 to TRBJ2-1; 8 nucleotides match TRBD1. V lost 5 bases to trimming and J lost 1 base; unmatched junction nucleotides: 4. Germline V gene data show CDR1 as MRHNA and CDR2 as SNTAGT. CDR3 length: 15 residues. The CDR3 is CASSLQGESYNEQFF. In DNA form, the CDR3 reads TGTGCCAGCAGTTTACAGGGGGAATCCTACAATGAGCAGTTCTTC.

The CDR3 coding sequence is TGCGCCAGCAGCCACGACTTTCCCACAGATACGCAGTATTTT. Its translation is CASSHDFPTDTQYF. The V gene is TRBV4-1, the J gene TRBJ2-3, with D unclear. Trimming stripped 3 bases from V and 2 bases from J, with 9 bases between. The CDR3 sequence is 14 residues long. CDR1 and CDR2 (germline): MGHRA, YSYEKL.

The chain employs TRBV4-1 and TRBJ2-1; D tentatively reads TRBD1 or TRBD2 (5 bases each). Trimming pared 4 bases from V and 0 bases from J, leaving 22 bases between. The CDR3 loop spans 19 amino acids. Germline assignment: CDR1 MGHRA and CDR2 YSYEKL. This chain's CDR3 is CASSRTGAARIDSYNEQFF. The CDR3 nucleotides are TGCGCCAGCAGCCGGACCGGGGCAGCCCGTATAGACTCCTACAATGAGCAGTTCTTC.

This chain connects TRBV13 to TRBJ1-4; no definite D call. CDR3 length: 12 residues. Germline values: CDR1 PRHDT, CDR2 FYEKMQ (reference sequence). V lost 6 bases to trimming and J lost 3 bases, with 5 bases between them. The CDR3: CASSLANEKLFF. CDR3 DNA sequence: TGTGCCAGCAGTCTGGCTAATGAAAAACTGTTTTTT. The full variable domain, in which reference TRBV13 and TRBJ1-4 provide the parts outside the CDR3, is AAGVIQSPRHLIKEKRETATLKCYPIPRHDTVYWYQQGPGQDPQFLISFYEKMQSDKGSIPDRFSAQQFSDYHSELNMSSLELGDSALYFCASSLANEKLFFGSGTQLSVL.

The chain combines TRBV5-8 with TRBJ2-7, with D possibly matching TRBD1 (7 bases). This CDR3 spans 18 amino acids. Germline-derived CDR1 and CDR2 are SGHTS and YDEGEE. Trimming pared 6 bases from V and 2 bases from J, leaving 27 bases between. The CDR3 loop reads CASTPPPQQGRFPYEQYF. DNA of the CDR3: TGTGCCAGCACCCCACCCCCGCAACAGGGGAGGTTCCCCTACGAGCAGTACTTC.

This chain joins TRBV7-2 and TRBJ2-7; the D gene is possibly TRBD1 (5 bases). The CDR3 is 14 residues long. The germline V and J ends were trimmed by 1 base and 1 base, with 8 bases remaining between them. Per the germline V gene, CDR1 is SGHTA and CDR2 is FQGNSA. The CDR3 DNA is TGTGCCAGCAGCTTAGATCCAGGGTCCTACGAGCAGTACTTC. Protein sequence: CASSLDPGSYEQYF.

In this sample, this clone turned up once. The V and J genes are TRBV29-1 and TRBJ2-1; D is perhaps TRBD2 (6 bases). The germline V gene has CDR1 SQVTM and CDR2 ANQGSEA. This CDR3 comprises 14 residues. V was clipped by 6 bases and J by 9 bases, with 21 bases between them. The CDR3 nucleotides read TGCAGCGTCCTGACTAGTGGAAACTCTGGTGAGCAGTTCTTC. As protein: CSVLTSGNSGEQFF.